Listed below are T cell receptor beta chains from one sample, sequenced in a study of graft-versus-host responses after intestinal transplantation. Profiled with immunoSEQ multiplex PCR; TCRdb holds only in-frame clones, not every one. Of over 60,000 clones listed, roughly 92% are singletons. Here the sequenced sample was bone marrow, taken approximately 700 days after intestinal transplantation. Every receptor here comes from a human patient who received an intestinal transplant, so some T cells may come from the graft donor. The CDR3 runs from the conserved cysteine through the conserved F or W. D genes are given only for firm matches. Size is stated for part of the rows, as once, few or many counts, or as a class when the clone is expanded.

J: TRBJ2-1
length: 14
V: TRBV4-1
D: .
size: .
CDR3: CASSQEPGYNEQFF
DNA: TGCGCCAGCAGCCAAGAGCCAGGCTACAATGAGCAGTTCTTC

J: TRBJ2-7
length: 13
V: TRBV4-1
D: .
size: .
CDR3: CASSQVSTDEQYF
DNA: TGCGCCAGCAGCCAAGTTTCTACGGACGAGCAGTACTTC

J: TRBJ2-1
length: 17
V: TRBV27
D: TRBD2
size: .
CDR3: CASSSLLVTSAYNEQFF
DNA: TGTGCCAGCAGTTCCCTTTTGGTGACTAGCGCCTACAATGAGCAGTTCTTC

J: TRBJ2-5
length: 13
V: TRBV7-9
D: .
size: .
CDR3: CASSLAGRETQYF
DNA: TGTGCCAGCAGCTTAGCGGGGAGAGAGACCCAGTACTTC

J: TRBJ1-5
length: 16
V: TRBV19
D: .
size: .
CDR3: CASSRDPLGRQQPQHF
DNA: TGTGCCAGTAGTAGAGATCCTTTGGGCAGGCAACAGCCCCAGCATTTT

J: TRBJ1-1
length: 13
V: TRBV6-5
D: .
size: .
CDR3: CASSYGPRLEAFF
DNA: TGTGCCAGCAGTTACGGACCGAGACTTGAAGCTTTCTTT

J: TRBJ2-7
length: 15
V: TRBV19
D: TRBD2
size: .
CDR3: CASSPSFSGGYEQYF
DNA: TGTGCCAGTAGTCCGTCGTTTAGCGGGGGGTACGAGCAGTACTTC

J: TRBJ2-3
length: 14
V: TRBV12-5
D: .
size: .
CDR3: CASGLGSGTDTQYF
DNA: TGTGCTAGTGGTTTGGGGAGCGGCACAGATACGCAGTATTTT

J: TRBJ2-3
length: 16
V: TRBV19
D: .
size: .
CDR3: CASSGGTGFRTDTQYF
DNA: TGTGCCAGTAGTGGAGGGACGGGATTTCGCACAGATACGCAGTATTTT

J: TRBJ2-3
length: 20
V: TRBV7-7
D: TRBD2
size: once
CDR3: CASSPHQGLAGALLGDTQYF
DNA: TGTGCCAGCAGCCCCCACCAAGGACTAGCGGGGGCCCTCCTGGGAGATACGCAGTATTTT

J: TRBJ2-7
length: 13
V: TRBV5-4
D: .
size: .
CDR3: CASRQNREYEQYF
DNA: TGTGCCAGCAGACAAAACAGGGAGTACGAGCAGTACTTC

J: TRBJ1-4
length: 15
V: TRBV4-1
D: .
size: .
CDR3: CASSPFADPNEKLFF
DNA: TGCGCCAGCAGCCCCTTCGCGGACCCTAATGAAAAACTGTTTTTT

J: TRBJ2-7
length: 15
V: TRBV6-6
D: TRBD2
size: once
CDR3: CASSSTSGRAYEQYF
DNA: TGTGCCAGCAGTTCGACTAGCGGGAGGGCCTACGAGCAGTACTTC

J: TRBJ2-5
length: 15
V: TRBV25-1
D: .
size: .
CDR3: CASSESLLTWETQYF
DNA: TGTGCCAGCAGTGAATCATTACTGACCTGGGAGACCCAGTACTTC

J: TRBJ2-2
length: 13
V: TRBV11-2
D: .
size: .
CDR3: CASSLDWSGELFF
DNA: TGTGCCAGCAGCTTAGATTGGTCCGGGGAGCTGTTTTTT

J: TRBJ1-2
length: 13
V: TRBV15
D: .
size: .
CDR3: CATSNKQAYGYTF
DNA: TGTGCCACCAGCAATAAACAGGCCTATGGCTACACCTTC

J: TRBJ2-1
length: 14
V: TRBV7-6
D: .
size: .
CDR3: CASSLYGAGNEQFF
DNA: TGTGCCAGCAGCTTATACGGGGCCGGCAATGAGCAGTTCTTC

J: TRBJ1-5
length: 15
V: TRBV15
D: .
size: .
CDR3: CATSKPGGQLRPQHF
DNA: TGTGCCACCAGCAAGCCCGGGGGCCAATTGCGGCCCCAGCATTTT

J: TRBJ1-1
length: 17
V: TRBV14
D: .
size: .
CDR3: CASSQLKGSHLNTEAFF
DNA: TGTGCCAGCAGCCAACTCAAGGGGTCCCACTTGAACACTGAAGCTTTCTTT

J: TRBJ1-6
length: 13
V: TRBV10-3
D: TRBD1
size: .
CDR3: CAISRDRESPLHF
DNA: TGTGCCATCAGCCGGGACAGGGAGTCACCCCTCCACTTT

J: TRBJ2-3
length: 18
V: TRBV5-4
D: TRBD2
size: .
CDR3: CASSLAPSGILGPDTQYF
DNA: TGTGCCAGCAGCTTGGCGCCTAGCGGAATACTGGGGCCAGATACGCAGTATTTT

J: TRBJ2-5
length: 16
V: TRBV4-1
D: TRBD2
size: once
CDR3: CASSQGAGGPRETQYF
DNA: TGCGCCAGCAGCCAAGGAGCGGGGGGGCCAAGAGAGACCCAGTACTTC

J: TRBJ1-6
length: 15
V: TRBV6-5
D: .
size: .
CDR3: CASRNVGAEASPLHF
DNA: TGTGCCAGCAGAAACGTTGGGGCAGAGGCTTCACCCCTCCACTTT

J: TRBJ1-5
length: 15
V: TRBV15
D: TRBD1
size: .
CDR3: CATSRGQGRNQPQHF
DNA: TGTGCCACCAGCAGGGGACAGGGAAGAAATCAGCCCCAGCATTTT

J: TRBJ1-2
length: 13
V: TRBV7-9
D: .
size: .
CDR3: CASSFDFGYGYTF
DNA: TGTGCCAGCAGCTTTGATTTCGGCTATGGCTACACCTTC

J: TRBJ2-7
length: 13
V: TRBV9
D: TRBD2
size: .
CDR3: CASSTSGTYEQYF
DNA: TGTGCCAGCAGCACTAGCGGGACCTACGAGCAGTACTTC

J: TRBJ2-7
length: 14
V: TRBV7-3
D: .
size: .
CDR3: CASSPSARGEEQYF
DNA: TGTGCCAGCAGCCCCTCCGCCAGGGGCGAGGAGCAGTACTTC